This T cell receptor (beta chain) was sequenced during a study of vaccination and CD4 T cells after COVID-19. Study-level background: Blood was drawn a median roughly 67 days post second dose, range 14 to 241.

The treatment: approximately 9-day PBMC culture with coronavirus spike peptide pools or control peptides (ViraFEST assay). Once peptide pools had expanded antigen-specific T cells, ViraFEST sequenced TCRs. Negative selection separated CD4+ T cells from roughly 10-day cultures. The sample holds a few counts of this clonotype. Antigen specificity is unknown. Sequence data for DNA of cultured CD4+ T cells were generated by the Oncomine TCR Beta short-read assay. TCRdb analysed the PCR reads with MiXCR anew, one entry per CDR3 protein. The repertoire holds about 18,000 distinct CDR3 sequences, with roughly two fifths as singletons. Germline values: CDR1 LNHDA, CDR2 SQIVND (reference sequence). Trimming shortened V by 5 bases and J by 8 bases, and 27 bases separated the two germline ends. This CDR3 is 17 amino acids long.

The chain links TRBV19 to TRBJ1-2; a weak D match, TRBD1 (5 bases). The receptor was derived from a human donor who had recovered from COVID-19. Sequenced here: CD4+ T cells from blood, cultured in vitro, sampled after SARS-CoV-2 vaccination. CDR3 DNA sequence: TGTGCCAGTAGTCCAGGGCGATCCGGGCCAGGACACCGGGGCTACACCTTC. Its protein is CASSPGRSGPGHRGYTF.